One and the same sample provided the 17 T cell receptor beta chains below, sequenced in a study of CD8 T cells in ankylosing spondylitis (dated by TCRdb to the late 2010s). The library came from 5' RACE. Instrument used: Illumina HiSeq 2500. Through fastp at Q25 and MiXCR, TCRdb rebuilt clones from the public reads, retaining in-frame beta chains. Identical CDR3 proteins give one entry, which carries the most common genes and DNA. The sample records 200,000 or so distinct CDR3 sequences, about 20% of which are singletons. Clones ranked in the top ten supply 4.3% of the sample. Sample: blood, either unsorted or a sorted T cell fraction (not recorded which). Every receptor here comes from a male donor under 30 with ankylosing spondylitis or in good health (not recorded which). Donor details come from another sample of the same person, matched by shared clones.

This clonotype was detected a few times. This chain links TRBV11-3 with TRBJ2-2; TRBD2 agrees at 7 bases. CDR1 is SGHNT, CDR2 YENEEA, per germline. The CDR3 has 16 residues. The J segment lost 5 bases and the V segment lost 5 bases, leaving 11 bases of the junction unmatched. The CDR3, as DNA: TGTGCCAGCAGCGGGGGGGTTAGCGGCGAGACCGGGGAGCTGTTTTTT. This codes for CASSGGVSGETGELFF.

This sequence joins TRBV10-3 and TRBJ2-1; 14 nucleotides line up with TRBD2. V trimming: 7 bases; J trimming: 9 bases; junction bases outside the gene matches: 5. This CDR3 comprises 14 residues. Germline V gives CDR1 ENHRY, CDR2 SYGVKD. CDR3 in DNA: TGTGCCATCAACCAGGGACTAGCGGGAGTTGAGCAGTTCTTC. Translated: CAINQGLAGVEQFF.

Ten or more counts support this clonotype. The chain recombines TRBV20-1 with TRBJ2-2; 9 nucleotides match TRBD2. V gave up 3 bases and J gave up 3 bases; unmatched junction bases: 8. CDR3 length: 16 residues. In germline, CDR1 is DFQATT, CDR2 SNEGSKA (reference sequence). CDR3 sequence: CSASKAGGLHTGELFF. Here the CDR3 DNA reads TGCAGTGCTAGTAAGGCGGGAGGGTTACACACCGGGGAGCTGTTTTTT.

This clonotype has at least ten counts. This sequence joins TRBV12-3 or TRBV12-4 and TRBJ2-2, with 8 bases lining up with TRBD2. Unmatched junction bases numbered 5, after V lost 3 bases and J lost 5 bases. The CDR3 runs 15 residues. In nucleotides, the CDR3 is TGTGCCAGCAGTTTTGAGACTAGCGTGACCGGGGAGCTGTTTTTT. It translates to CASSFETSVTGELFF.

This clonotype was picked up many times. The V gene is TRBV5-1, the J gene TRBJ2-3; D is undetermined. Germline CDR1 and CDR2: SGHRS and YFSETQ. Trimming shortened V by 1 base and J by 0 bases, and 9 bases separated the two germline ends. CDR3 length: 15 residues. The CDR3 nucleotides read TGCGCCAGCAGCTTGCAGCCCGGAAGCACAGATACGCAGTATTTT. Its protein product is CASSLQPGSTDTQYF.

This rearrangement joins TRBV7-9 to TRBJ2-5; the match to TRBD2 covers 9 bases. The germline V gene has CDR1 SEHNR and CDR2 FQNEAQ (reference sequence). The CDR3 extends over 14 amino acids. V was clipped by 1 base and J by 5 bases; unmatched bases: 2. The DNA of the CDR3 is TGTGCCAGCAGCTTAGGACTAGCGGTTGAGACCCAGTACTTC. As protein: CASSLGLAVETQYF.

This clonotype was found many times. The chain is built from TRBV25-1 and TRBJ1-2; D unresolved. The germline CDR1 and CDR2 sequences are MGHDK and SYGVNS. V was pared by 3 bases and J by 5 bases, with 10 bases between. CDR3 length: 13 amino acids. The CDR3 protein is CASSEPAGYGYTF. CDR3 sequence (DNA): TGTGCCAGCAGTGAGCCCGCCGGGTATGGCTACACCTTC.

This clonotype occurred many times. The gene calls are TRBV29-1 and TRBJ2-1, with no clear D. Trimming cost V 7 bases and J 10 bases, with 14 bases left between them. This CDR3 is 11 amino acids long. Germline assignment: CDR1 SQVTM and CDR2 ANQGSEA. DNA for the CDR3: TGCAGCGGTGACACGTTGTACGAGCAGTTCTTC. It yields the protein CSGDTLYEQFF.

This clonotype was detected ten times or more. CDR3 protein: CASSLQTGELFF. The DNA of the CDR3 is TGTGCCAGCAGTTTACAGACCGGGGAGCTGTTTTTT. The chain uses TRBV27 and TRBJ2-2; D is unresolved. Germline CDR1 MNHEY, CDR2 SMNVEV (reference sequence). The CDR3 has 12 amino acids. Trimming shortened V by 2 bases and J by 5 bases, and 3 bases separated the two germline ends.

This clonotype has ten or more counts. CDR3 sequence: CATSDFKGKANVLTF. CDR3 in DNA: TGTGCCACCAGTGATTTCAAGGGGAAGGCCAACGTCCTGACTTTC. The V and J genes are TRBV24-1 and TRBJ2-6, with D possibly being TRBD1 (5 bases). The CDR3 runs to 15 residues. Looked up from germline, CDR1 is KGHDR and CDR2 is SFDVKD. V lost 1 base to trimming and J lost 6 bases, with 9 bases between them.

In its sample, this clonotype was seen many times. The chain combines TRBV6-1 with TRBJ1-2, with D possibly matching TRBD1 (5 bases). Between the trimmed V and J ends, which lost 1 base and 3 bases, there was a span of 12 bases. This CDR3 is 15 amino acids long. From germline, CDR1 is MNHNS and CDR2 SASEGT. CDR3 region: CASSEDRGFYYGYTF. CDR3 sequence (DNA): TGTGCCAGCAGTGAAGATAGGGGATTTTACTATGGCTACACCTTC.

This clonotype was counted between two and nine times. The chain has TRBV20-1 and TRBJ2-1; D possibly corresponds to TRBD1 (5 bases). Germline lookup yields CDR1 DFQATT and CDR2 SNEGSKA (reference sequence). This CDR3 spans 18 amino acids. The germline V and J ends were trimmed by 5 bases and 6 bases, with 29 bases remaining between them. CDR3 sequence reads: CSAAPSYRQRLRGNEQFF. CDR3 bases: TGCAGTGCTGCCCCCTCATACAGACAGCGTCTTAGGGGCAATGAGCAGTTCTTC.

This clonotype was found many times. The gene calls are TRBV11-2 and TRBJ2-7; a weak D match, TRBD2 (5 bases). The CDR3 length is 15 residues. Trimming removed 0 bases at V and 0 bases at J, with 9 bases between. Germline lookup yields CDR1 SGHAT and CDR2 FQNNGV. The CDR3 loop is CASSLDLGSSYEQYF. The CDR3 coding sequence is TGTGCCAGCAGCTTAGATTTGGGGAGCTCCTACGAGCAGTACTTC.

This clonotype appeared a few times. V and J are TRBV29-1 and TRBJ2-1, with unresolved D. Germline CDR1 is SQVTM and CDR2 is ANQGSEA. The CDR3 consists of 13 residues. Deletions cut 5 bases from V and 4 bases from J, with 12 bases between. CDR3 in DNA: TGCAGCGTTCCTTCCACCATTTACAATGAGCAGTTCTTC. This sequence encodes CSVPSTIYNEQFF.

This clonotype appeared many times. The chain joins TRBV14 to TRBJ2-1; D possibly corresponds to TRBD2 (5 bases). The V end lost 0 bases, the J end lost 0 bases, and 12 bases lay between the germline ends. This CDR3 has 17 amino acids. CDR1 SGHDN and CDR2 FVKESK come from the germline V gene. CDR3 sequence (DNA): TGTGCCAGCAGCCAAGAGGAGCGGTGGAGCTCCTACAATGAGCAGTTCTTC. It codes for CASSQEERWSSYNEQFF.

The table lists this clonotype with many counts. The CDR3 loop reads CASSLRGARESTGELFF. In nucleotides, the CDR3 is TGTGCCAGCAGTTTAAGGGGGGCGCGGGAGAGCACCGGGGAGCTGTTTTTT. The chain joins TRBV28 to TRBJ2-2; possibly TRBD2 for D (7 bases). Germline CDR1 is MDHEN and CDR2 is SYDVKM. V lost 2 bases and J 4 bases, leaving 17 bases between the germline ends. The CDR3 totals 17 residues.

This clonotype was seen once. The chain employs TRBV20-1 and TRBJ2-1; a weak D match, TRBD2 (6 bases). Germline values: CDR1 DFQATT, CDR2 SNEGSKA (reference sequence). This CDR3 is built from 13 residues. V lost 3 bases and J lost 3, with 9 bases in between. CDR3 coding DNA: TGCAGTGCTAGCGGGAGTTACTACAATGAGCAGTTCTTC. As protein: CSASGSYYNEQFF.